This T cell receptor beta chain was recorded in a study of T cell responses to AZD1222 COVID-19 vaccine. Assay used: immunoSEQ multiplex PCR; TCRdb lists only in-frame clones, some missing. Here the sample spans more than 110,000 clones, under 95% being singletons. CDR3 size: 13 residues. This chain joins TRBV21-1 and TRBJ1-1. TRBV21-1 has pseudogene status. This receptor was taken from an adult in good health. The material sequenced was peripheral blood, taken on day 0 of AZD1222 vaccination. CDR3: CASGRATGTEAFF. The CDR3 DNA sequence: TGTGCCAGCGGACGTGCGACCGGCACTGAAGCTTTCTTT.